This T cell receptor beta chain derives from a study of cytotoxic CD8 clonotypes in ibrutinib-treated CLL. Study-wide results and limits: Relative to age-matched healthy donors, clonality at baseline was higher, and it tracked circulating CD8+ T-cell counts.

A note on this clone: Antigen: not known.

Libraries were prepared by immunoSEQ multiplex PCR; TCRdb keeps only in-frame clonotypes and omits some of them. The data contain some 200,000 clones, just over 70% of them seen just once; the ten biggest clones take up more than 4.5%. The source is a human donor with chronic lymphocytic leukemia. The specimen comprised PBMCs, sampled after 12 months of ibrutinib treatment.

Written as DNA, the CDR3 is TGTGCCAGCACTCCGAGGACAGGGGGCGGGAACACCATATATTTT. Protein sequence: CASTPRTGGGNTIYF. The V and J genes are TRBV6-5 and TRBJ1-3, with TRBD1 identical over 11 bases. The CDR3 sequence is 15 residues long. The J segment lost 7 bases and the V segment lost 7 bases, leaving 9 bases of the junction unmatched. Germline assignment: CDR1 MNHEY and CDR2 SVGAGI.